This TCR beta chain was recovered during a study of T-cell reconstitution after alpha-beta-depleted transplantation in children. Study results and caveats: Newly made T cells mostly supplied T-cell counts and diversity one year after transplant.

The sample holds a few counts of this clonotype. Its specificity is unknown. This CDR3 has 14 residues. V was trimmed by 4 bases and J by 4 bases, leaving 11 bases between them. Germline CDR1 is SEHNR and CDR2 is FQNEAQ (reference sequence). Library preparation (for TCRbeta) was performed with unique molecular identifiers. Each CDR3 protein is one row after TCRdb ran MiXCR on the PCR reads. There are 100,000 to 130,000 distinct CDR3 sequences in the sample; about 6% occur only once, and 20% to 25% lies in the top ten. The starting material was PBMCs, mostly from graft donor cells, obtained 360 days after TCRalphabeta/CD19-depleted stem cell transplant. The chain carries TRBV7-9 and TRBJ1-5, with a possible D match to TRBD1 (6 bases). The receptor's source is a male patient aged 2-15 years who had a stem cell transplant for acute lymphoblastic leukemia, so the T cells may come from the graft donor. Here the CDR3 reads CASSSGHGNQPQHF. CDR3 bases: TGTGCCAGCAGCTCGGGACACGGGAATCAGCCCCAGCATTTT.